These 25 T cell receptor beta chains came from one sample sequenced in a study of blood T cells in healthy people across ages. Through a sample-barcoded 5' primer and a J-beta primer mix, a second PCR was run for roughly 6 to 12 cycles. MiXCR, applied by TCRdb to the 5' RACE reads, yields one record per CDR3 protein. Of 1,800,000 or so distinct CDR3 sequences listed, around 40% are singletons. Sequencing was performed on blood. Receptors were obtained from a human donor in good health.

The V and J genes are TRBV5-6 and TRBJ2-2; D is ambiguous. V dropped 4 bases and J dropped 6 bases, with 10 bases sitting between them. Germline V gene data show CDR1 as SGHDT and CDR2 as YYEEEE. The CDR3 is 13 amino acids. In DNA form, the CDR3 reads TGTGCCAGCAGCCCACAGAGATCCGGGGAGCTGTTTTTT. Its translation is CASSPQRSGELFF.

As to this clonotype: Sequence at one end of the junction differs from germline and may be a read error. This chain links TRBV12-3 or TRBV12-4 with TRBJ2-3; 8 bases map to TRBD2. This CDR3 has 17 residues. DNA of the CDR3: TGTGCCGGCAGTTTGGGAGTGGCGGGGGGTCCTACAGATACGCAGTATTTT. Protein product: CAGSLGVAGGPTDTQYF.

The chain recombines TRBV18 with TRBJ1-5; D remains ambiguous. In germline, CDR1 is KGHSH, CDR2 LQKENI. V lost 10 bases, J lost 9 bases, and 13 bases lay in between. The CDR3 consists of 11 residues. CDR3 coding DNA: TGTGCCACCATTCCACCTTGGCCCCAGCATTTT. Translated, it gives CATIPPWPQHF.

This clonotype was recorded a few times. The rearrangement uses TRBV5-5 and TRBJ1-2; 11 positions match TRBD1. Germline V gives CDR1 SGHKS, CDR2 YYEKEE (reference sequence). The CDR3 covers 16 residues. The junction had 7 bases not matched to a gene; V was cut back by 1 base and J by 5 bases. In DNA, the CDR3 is TGTGCCAGCAGCTTGTGGGGACAGGGGGGAGCGTATGGCTACACCTTC. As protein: CASSLWGQGGAYGYTF. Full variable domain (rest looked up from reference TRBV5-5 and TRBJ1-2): DAGVTQSPTHLIKTRGQQVTLRCSPISGHKSVSWYQQVLGQGPQFIFQYYEKEERGRGNFPDRFSARQFPNYSSELNVNALLLGDSALYLCASSLWGQGGAYGYTFGSGTRLTVV.

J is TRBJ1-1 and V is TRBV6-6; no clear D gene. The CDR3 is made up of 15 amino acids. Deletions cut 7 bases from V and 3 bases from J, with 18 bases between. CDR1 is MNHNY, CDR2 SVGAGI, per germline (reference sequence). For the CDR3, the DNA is TGTGCCAGCACCTCCTATGGGGTTCTCGACACTGAAGCTTTCTTT. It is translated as CASTSYGVLDTEAFF.

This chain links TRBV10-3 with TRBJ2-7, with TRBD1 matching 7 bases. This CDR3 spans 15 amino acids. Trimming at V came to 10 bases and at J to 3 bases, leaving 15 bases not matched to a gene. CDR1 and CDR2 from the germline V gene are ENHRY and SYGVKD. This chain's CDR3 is CASSLVSGTVYEQYF. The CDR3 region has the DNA TGTGCCAGCAGCTTAGTTTCCGGGACAGTCTACGAGCAGTACTTC.

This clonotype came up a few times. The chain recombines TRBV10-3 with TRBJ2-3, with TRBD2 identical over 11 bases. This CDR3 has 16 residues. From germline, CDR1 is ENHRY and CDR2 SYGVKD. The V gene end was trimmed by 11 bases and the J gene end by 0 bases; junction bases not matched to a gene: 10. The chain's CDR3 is CAVRYRLAGSTDTQYF. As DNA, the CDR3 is TGTGCCGTGAGGTATCGACTAGCGGGGAGCACAGATACGCAGTATTTT.

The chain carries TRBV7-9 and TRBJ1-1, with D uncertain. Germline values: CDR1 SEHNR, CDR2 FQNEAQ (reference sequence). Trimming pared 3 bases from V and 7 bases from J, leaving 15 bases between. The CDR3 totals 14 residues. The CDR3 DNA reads TGTGCCAGCAGCTTGGTAGGGAAAATGGGTGAAGCTTTCTTT. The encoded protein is CASSLVGKMGEAFF.

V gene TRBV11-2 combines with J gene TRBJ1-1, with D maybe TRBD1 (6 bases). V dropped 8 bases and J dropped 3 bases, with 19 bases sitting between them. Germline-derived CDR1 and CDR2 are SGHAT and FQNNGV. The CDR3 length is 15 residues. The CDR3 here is CASGRGARRDTEAFF. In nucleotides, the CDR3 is TGTGCCAGCGGACGGGGGGCGCGGAGGGACACTGAAGCTTTCTTT.

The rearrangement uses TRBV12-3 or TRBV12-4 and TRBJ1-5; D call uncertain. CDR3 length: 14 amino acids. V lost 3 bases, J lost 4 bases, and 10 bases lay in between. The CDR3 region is CASSFNSVNQPQHF. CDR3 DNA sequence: TGTGCCAGCAGTTTTAATTCAGTTAATCAGCCCCAGCATTTT.

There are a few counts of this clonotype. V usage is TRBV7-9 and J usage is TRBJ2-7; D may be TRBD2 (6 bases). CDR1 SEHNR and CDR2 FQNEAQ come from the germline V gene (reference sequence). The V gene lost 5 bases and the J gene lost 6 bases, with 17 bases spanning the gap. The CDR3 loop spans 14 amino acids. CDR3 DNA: TGTGCCAGCAGCCCCCCCTGGGGGGAAGCCGAGCAGTACTTC. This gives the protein CASSPPWGEAEQYF.

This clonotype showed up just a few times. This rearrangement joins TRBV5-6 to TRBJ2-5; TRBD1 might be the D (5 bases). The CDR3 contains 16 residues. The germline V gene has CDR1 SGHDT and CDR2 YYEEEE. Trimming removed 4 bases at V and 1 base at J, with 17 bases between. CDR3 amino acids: CASSADTPKSQETQYF. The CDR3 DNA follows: TGTGCCAGCAGCGCGGACACCCCGAAAAGCCAAGAGACCCAGTACTTC.

The CDR3 loop reads CSVSGLNEQYF. CDR3 in DNA: TGCAGCGTTTCAGGGTTGAATGAGCAGTACTTC. The chain recombines TRBV29-1 with TRBJ2-4, with D possibly being TRBD1 (5 bases). The germline gives CDR1 SQVTM, CDR2 ANQGSEA. The V end lost 5 bases, the J end lost 13 bases, and 15 bases lay between the germline ends. The CDR3 runs to 11 residues.

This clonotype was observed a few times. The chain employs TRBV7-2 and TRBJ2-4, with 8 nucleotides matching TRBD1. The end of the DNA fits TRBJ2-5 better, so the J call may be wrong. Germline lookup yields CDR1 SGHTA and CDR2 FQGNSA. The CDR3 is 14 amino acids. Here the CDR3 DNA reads TGTGCCAGCAGCGCACCGGGACAGGTTACGACCCAGTACTTC. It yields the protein CASSAPGQVTTQYF.

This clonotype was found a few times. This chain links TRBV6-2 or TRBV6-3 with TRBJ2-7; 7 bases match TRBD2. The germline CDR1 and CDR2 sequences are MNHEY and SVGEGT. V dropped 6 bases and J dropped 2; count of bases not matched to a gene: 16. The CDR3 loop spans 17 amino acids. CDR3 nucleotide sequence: TGTGCCAGCAGGCCTCCAAGCGGGGAGCCAACGACCTACGAGCAGTACTTC. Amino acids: CASRPPSGEPTTYEQYF.

DNA for the CDR3: TGTGCCAGCAGCGCAACGACAGCCGAATCTGGAGCTTTCTTT. Its translation: CASSATTAESGAFF. J is TRBJ1-1 and V is TRBV7-9; maybe TRBD1 (5 bases). This CDR3 has 14 residues. Germline V gives CDR1 SEHNR, CDR2 FQNEAQ (reference sequence). V shed 5 bases and J shed 10 bases, with 20 bases lying between them.

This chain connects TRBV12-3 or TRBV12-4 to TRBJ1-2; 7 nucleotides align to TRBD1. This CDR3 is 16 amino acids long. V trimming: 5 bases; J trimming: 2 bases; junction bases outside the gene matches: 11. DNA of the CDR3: TGTGCCAGCAGTGCTTGGGGACAGTCTCCAAACTATGGCTACACCTTC. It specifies CASSAWGQSPNYGYTF.

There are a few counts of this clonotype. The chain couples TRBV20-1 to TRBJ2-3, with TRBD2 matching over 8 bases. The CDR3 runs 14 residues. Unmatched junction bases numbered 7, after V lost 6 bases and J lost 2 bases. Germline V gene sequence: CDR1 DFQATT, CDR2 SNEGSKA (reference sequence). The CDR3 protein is CSAVLAGPTDTQYF. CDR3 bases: TGCAGTGCCGTTCTAGCGGGCCCCACAGATACGCAGTATTTT.

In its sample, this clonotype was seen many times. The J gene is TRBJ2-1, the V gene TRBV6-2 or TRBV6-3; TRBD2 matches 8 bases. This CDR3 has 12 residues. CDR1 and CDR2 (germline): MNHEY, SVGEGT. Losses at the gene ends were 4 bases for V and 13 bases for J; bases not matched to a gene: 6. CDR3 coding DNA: TGTGCCAGCAGTTCTAGCGGGCTCACCCAGTTCTTC. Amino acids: CASSSSGLTQFF.

Here the CDR3 reads CSAAGHVNEKLFF. DNA for the CDR3: TGCAGTGCCGCGGGACACGTGAATGAAAAACTGTTTTTT. This sequence joins TRBV20-1 and TRBJ1-4; D perhaps matches TRBD1 (6 bases). The CDR3 is made up of 13 amino acids. CDR1 and CDR2 (germline): DFQATT, SNEGSKA (reference sequence). Trimming shortened V by 6 bases and J by 5 bases, and 13 bases separated the two germline ends.

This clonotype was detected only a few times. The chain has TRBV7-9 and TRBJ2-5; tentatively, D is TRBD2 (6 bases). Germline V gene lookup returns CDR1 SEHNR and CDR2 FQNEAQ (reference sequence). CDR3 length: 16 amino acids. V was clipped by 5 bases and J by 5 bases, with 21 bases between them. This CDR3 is CASSPRDLSPGETQYF. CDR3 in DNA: TGTGCCAGCAGCCCCCGGGACTTATCCCCTGGGGAGACCCAGTACTTC.

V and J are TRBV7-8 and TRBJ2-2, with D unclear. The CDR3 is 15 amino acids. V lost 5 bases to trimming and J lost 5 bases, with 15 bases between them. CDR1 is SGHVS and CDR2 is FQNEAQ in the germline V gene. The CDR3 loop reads CASSPRAARTGELFF. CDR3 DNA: TGTGCCAGCAGCCCTAGGGCAGCCAGAACCGGGGAGCTGTTTTTT. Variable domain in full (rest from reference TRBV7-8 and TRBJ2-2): GAGVSQSPRYKVAKRGQDVALRCDPISGHVSLFWYQQALGQGPEFLTYFQNEAQLDKSGLPSDRFFAERPEGSVSTLKIQRTQQEDSAVYLCASSPRAARTGELFFGEGSRLTVL.

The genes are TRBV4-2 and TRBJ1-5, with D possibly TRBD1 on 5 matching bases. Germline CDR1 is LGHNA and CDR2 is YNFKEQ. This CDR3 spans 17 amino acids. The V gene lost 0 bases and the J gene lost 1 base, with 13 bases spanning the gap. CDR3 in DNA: TGTGCCAGCAGCCAAGACCGGGGCTTGGGGAGCAATCAGCCCCAGCATTTT. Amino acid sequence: CASSQDRGLGSNQPQHF.

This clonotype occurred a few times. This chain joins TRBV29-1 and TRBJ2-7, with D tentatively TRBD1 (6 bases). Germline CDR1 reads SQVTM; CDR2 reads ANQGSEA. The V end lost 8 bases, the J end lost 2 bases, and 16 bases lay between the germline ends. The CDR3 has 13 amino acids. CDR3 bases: TGCAGCATGTTGTCAGGGGAAACCTACGAGCAGTACTTC. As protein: CSMLSGETYEQYF.

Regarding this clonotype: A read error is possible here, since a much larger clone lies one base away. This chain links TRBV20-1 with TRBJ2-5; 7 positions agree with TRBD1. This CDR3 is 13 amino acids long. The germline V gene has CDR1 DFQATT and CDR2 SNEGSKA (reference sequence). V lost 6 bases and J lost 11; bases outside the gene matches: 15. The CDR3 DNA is TGCAGTGCCGAGGGGGCAGGTTGGAATGAGCAGTACTTC. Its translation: CSAEGAGWNEQYF.